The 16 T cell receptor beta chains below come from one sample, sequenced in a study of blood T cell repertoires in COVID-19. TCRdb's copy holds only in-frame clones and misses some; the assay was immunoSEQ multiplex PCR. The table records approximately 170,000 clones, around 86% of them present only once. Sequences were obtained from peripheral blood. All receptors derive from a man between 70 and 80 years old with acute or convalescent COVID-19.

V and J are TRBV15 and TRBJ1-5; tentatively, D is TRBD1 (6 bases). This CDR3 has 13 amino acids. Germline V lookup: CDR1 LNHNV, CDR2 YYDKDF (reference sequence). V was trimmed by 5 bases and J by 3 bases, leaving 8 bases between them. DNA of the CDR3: TGTGCCACCAGCCCAGGGGACAATCAGCCCCAGCATTTT. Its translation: CATSPGDNQPQHF. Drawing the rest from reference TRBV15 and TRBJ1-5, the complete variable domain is DAMVIQNPRYQVTQFGKPVTLSCSQTLNHNVMYWYQQKSSQAPKLLFHYYDKDFNNEADTPDNFQSRRPNTSFCFLDIRSPGLGDTAMYLCATSPGDNQPQHFGDGTRLSIL.

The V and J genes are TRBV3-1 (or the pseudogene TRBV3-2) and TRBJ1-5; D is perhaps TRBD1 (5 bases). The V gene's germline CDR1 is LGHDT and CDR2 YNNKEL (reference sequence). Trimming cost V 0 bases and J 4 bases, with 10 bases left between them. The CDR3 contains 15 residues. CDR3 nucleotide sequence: TGTGCCAGCAGCCAAGATTTGGGGCCTAATCAGCCCCAGCATTTT. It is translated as CASSQDLGPNQPQHF.

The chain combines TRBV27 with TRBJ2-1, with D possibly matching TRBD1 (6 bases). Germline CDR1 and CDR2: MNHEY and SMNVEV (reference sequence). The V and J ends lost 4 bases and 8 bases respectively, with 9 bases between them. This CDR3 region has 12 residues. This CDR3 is CASSYRDDEQFF. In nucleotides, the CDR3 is TGTGCCAGCAGTTACAGGGACGATGAGCAGTTCTTC.

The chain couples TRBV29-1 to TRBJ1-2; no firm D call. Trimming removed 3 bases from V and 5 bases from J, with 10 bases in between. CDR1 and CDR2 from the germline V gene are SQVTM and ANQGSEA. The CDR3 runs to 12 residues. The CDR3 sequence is CSVDVAGYGYTF. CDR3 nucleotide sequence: TGCAGCGTTGACGTGGCAGGATATGGCTACACCTTC.

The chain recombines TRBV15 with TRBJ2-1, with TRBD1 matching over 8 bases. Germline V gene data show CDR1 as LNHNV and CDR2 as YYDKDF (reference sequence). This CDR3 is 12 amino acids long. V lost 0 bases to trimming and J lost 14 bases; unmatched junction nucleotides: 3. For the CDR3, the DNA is TGTGCCACCAGCAGAGATGGGACAGGCAAGTTCTTC. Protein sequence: CATSRDGTGKFF.

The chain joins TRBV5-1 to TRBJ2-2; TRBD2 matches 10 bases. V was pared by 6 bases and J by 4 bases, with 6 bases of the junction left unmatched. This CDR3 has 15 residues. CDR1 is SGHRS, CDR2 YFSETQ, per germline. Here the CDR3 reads CASTKAGGLTGELFF. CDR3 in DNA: TGCGCCAGCACAAAAGCGGGGGGGCTCACCGGGGAGCTGTTTTTT.

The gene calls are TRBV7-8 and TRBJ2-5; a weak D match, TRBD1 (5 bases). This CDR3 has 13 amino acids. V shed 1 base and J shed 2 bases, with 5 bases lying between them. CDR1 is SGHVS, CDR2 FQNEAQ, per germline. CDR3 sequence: CASSLGQQETQYF. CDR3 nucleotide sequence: TGTGCCAGCAGCTTAGGACAGCAAGAGACCCAGTACTTC.

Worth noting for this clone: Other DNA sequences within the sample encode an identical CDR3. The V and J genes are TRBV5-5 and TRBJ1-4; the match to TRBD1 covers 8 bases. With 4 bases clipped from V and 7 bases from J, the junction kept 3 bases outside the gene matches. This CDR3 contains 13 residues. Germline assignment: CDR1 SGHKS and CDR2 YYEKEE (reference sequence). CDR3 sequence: CASSRDRGEKLFF. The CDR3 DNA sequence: TGTGCCAGCAGCCGAGACAGGGGTGAAAAACTGTTTTTT.

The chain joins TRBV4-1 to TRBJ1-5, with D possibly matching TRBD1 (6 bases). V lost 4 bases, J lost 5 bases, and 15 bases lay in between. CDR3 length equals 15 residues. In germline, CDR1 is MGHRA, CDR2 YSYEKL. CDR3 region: CASSLGEAGDQPQHF. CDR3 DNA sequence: TGCGCCAGCAGCCTAGGAGAAGCAGGGGATCAGCCCCAGCATTTT.

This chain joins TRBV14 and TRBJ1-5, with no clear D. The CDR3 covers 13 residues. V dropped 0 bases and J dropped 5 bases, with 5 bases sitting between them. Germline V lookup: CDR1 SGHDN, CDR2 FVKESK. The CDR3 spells CASSQDEDQPQHF. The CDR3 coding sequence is TGTGCCAGCAGCCAAGACGAGGATCAGCCCCAGCATTTT.

The CDR3: CASSPGFSGNTIYF. The CDR3, as DNA: TGTGCCAGCAGTCCAGGATTCTCTGGAAACACCATATATTTT. V usage is TRBV5-4 and J usage is TRBJ1-3, with D hard to call. Germline CDR1 reads SGHNT; CDR2 reads YYREEE (reference sequence). Between the trimmed V and J ends, which lost 5 bases and 0 bases, there was a span of 9 bases. CDR3 size: 14 residues.

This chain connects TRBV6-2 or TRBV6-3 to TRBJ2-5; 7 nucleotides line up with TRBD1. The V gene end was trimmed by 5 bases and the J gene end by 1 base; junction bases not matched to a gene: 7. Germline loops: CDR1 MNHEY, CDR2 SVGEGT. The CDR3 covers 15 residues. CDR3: CASSPDRARQETQYF. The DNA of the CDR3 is TGTGCCAGCAGTCCCGACAGGGCCCGCCAAGAGACCCAGTACTTC.

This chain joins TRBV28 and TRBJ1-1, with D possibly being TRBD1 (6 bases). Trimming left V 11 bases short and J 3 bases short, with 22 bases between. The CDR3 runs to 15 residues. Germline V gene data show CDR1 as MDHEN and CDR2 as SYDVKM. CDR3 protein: CARGGGTGWDTEAFF. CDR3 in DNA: TGTGCCCGGGGGGGCGGGACTGGGTGGGACACTGAAGCTTTCTTT. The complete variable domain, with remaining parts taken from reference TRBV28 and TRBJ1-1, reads DVKVTQSSRYLVKRTGEKVFLECVQDMDHENMFWYRQDPGLGLRLIYFSYDVKMKEKGDIPEGYSVSREKKERFSLILESASTNQTSMYLCARGGGTGWDTEAFFGQGTRLTVV.

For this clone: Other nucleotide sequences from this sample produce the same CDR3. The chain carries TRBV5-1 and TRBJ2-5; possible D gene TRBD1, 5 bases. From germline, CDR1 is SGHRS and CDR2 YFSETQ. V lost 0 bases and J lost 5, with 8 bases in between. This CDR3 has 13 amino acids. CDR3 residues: CASSLGQGETQYF. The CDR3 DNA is TGCGCCAGCAGCTTGGGGCAGGGCGAGACCCAGTACTTC.

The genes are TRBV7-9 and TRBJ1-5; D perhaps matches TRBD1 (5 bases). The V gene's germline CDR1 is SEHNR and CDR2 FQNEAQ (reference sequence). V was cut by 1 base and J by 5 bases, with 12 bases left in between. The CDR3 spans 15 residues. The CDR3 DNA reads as TGTGCCAGCAGCTTAGGAGACCAAGGGGATCAGCCCCAGCATTTT. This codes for CASSLGDQGDQPQHF.

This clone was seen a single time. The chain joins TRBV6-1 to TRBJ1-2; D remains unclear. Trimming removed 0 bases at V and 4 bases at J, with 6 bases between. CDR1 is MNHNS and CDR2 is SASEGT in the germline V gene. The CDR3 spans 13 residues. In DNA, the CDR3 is TGTGCCAGCAGTGAAGCGCGGGGCTATGGCTACACCTTC. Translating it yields CASSEARGYGYTF.